The present T cell receptor (beta chain) was sequenced within a study of shared clonotypes between healthy human individuals. There are 15 residues in the CDR3. V shed 4 bases and J 3 bases; nucleotides not matched to a gene: 3. Germline V gene lookup returns CDR1 KGHSH and CDR2 LQKENI. Some clones are missing from TCRdb's copy, which holds only in-frame ones; the method was immunoSEQ multiplex PCR. The sample shows 2 million to 3 million clones, roughly nine tenths of them seen only once. This chain joins TRBV18 and TRBJ2-5; 12 bases map to TRBD2. The receptor was isolated from a man in his late teens or twenties in good health. Input material: naive CD4+ T cells sorted from blood. This sample's subset: CD45RA+ positively selected. The CDR3 spells CASSLGLAGEETQYF. As DNA, the CDR3 is TGTGCCAGCTCACTGGGACTAGCGGGTGAAGAGACCCAGTACTTC.